This T cell receptor (beta chain) was found in a study of vaccination effects on CD4 cells after COVID-19. A word on this clone: The antigen is unknown.

Sequencing followed a ViraFEST assay step that expanded antigen-specific CD4+ T cells with viral peptide pools. At the end of nine to ten days of culture, CD4+ T cells were isolated. As their vaccination, participants received two doses of either BNT162b2 or mRNA-1273. Wells each received around 2.2 million PBMC, cultured with about 10 IU/ml IL-2 and about 10 ug/ml peptides. The assay was immunoSEQ multiplex PCR, and TCRdb's table has in-frame clones only and misses some. Found here are over 80,000 clones, roughly 73% of them singletons; the top ten hold 1.1%. The origin of this receptor is a human donor who received a COVID-19 vaccine. The sample in question was CD4+ T cells from PBMCs cultured with HCoV-OC43 spike peptides, obtained after COVID-19 vaccination. The subset: HCoV-OC43 spike overlapping peptide pool stimulation.

This chain's CDR3 is CASSVDSTYEQYV. The CDR3 bases are TGTGCCAGCAGTGTGGACAGTACCTACGAGCAGTACGTC. This sequence joins TRBV2 and TRBJ2-7; D perhaps matches TRBD1 (6 bases). Germline V gene lookup returns CDR1 SNHLY and CDR2 FYNNEI. V was clipped by 4 bases and J by 2 bases, with 9 bases between them. This CDR3 is built from 13 residues.